These 18 T cell receptor beta chains share one sample of origin, sequenced in a study of blood T cell repertoires in COVID-19. Profiling relied on immunoSEQ multiplex PCR, and the TCRdb table lists in-frame clones only, not all of them. The data hold 200,000 or so clones, with about 82% observed a single time. Material: peripheral blood. Receptors originate from a woman in her 30s with acute or convalescent COVID-19.

This clone was counted a few times. The chain carries TRBV5-6 and TRBJ1-6; D gene uncertain. CDR1 and CDR2 from the germline V gene are SGHDT and YYEEEE. The V and J ends lost 3 bases and 10 bases respectively, with 14 bases between them. The CDR3 contains 14 residues. CDR3 sequence reads: CASSWAGKGSPLHF. DNA for the CDR3: TGTGCCAGCAGCTGGGCGGGAAAAGGATCACCCCTCCACTTT.

The chain recombines TRBV6-5 with TRBJ1-2, with D tentatively TRBD1 (5 bases). The V end lost 6 bases, the J end lost 1 base, and 6 bases lay between the germline ends. Germline-derived CDR1 and CDR2 are MNHEY and SVGAGI. This CDR3 is 12 amino acids long. CDR3 DNA: TGTGCCAGCAGGGGACTTAACTATGGCTACACCTTC. Translating it yields CASRGLNYGYTF.

The rearrangement links TRBV4-2 to TRBJ2-1; TRBD2 matches 8 bases. Germline V gene sequence: CDR1 LGHNA, CDR2 YNFKEQ. CDR3 size: 15 residues. V gave up 0 bases and J gave up 7 bases; unmatched junction bases: 5. The CDR3 region has the DNA TGTGCCAGCAGCCAAGATCGAGTAGCGGGGAATGAGCAGTTCTTC. The encoded protein is CASSQDRVAGNEQFF.

The rearrangement joins TRBV5-5 to TRBJ2-3; TRBD1 matches 8 bases. V lost 4 bases to trimming and J lost 4 bases; unmatched junction nucleotides: 8. Germline V gene sequence: CDR1 SGHKS, CDR2 YYEKEE (reference sequence). CDR3 length: 15 amino acids. DNA of the CDR3: TGTGCCAGCAGCCTAGGACAGGGCTATGCAGATACGCAGTATTTT. Translating gives CASSLGQGYADTQYF.

This clone turned up a few times. The J gene is TRBJ2-6, the V gene TRBV5-1, with 9 bases that match TRBD1. Per germline, CDR1 SGHRS and CDR2 YFSETQ. The CDR3 is 17 amino acids. V lost 4 bases to trimming and J lost 0 bases; unmatched junction nucleotides: 5. Written as DNA, the CDR3 is TGCGCCAGCAGCCCGACAGGGGGTAACTCTGGGGCCAACGTCCTGACTTTC. Translation: CASSPTGGNSGANVLTF.

This clone was detected a few times. DNA for the CDR3: TGTGCCAGCAGCTTCCGGACAGGGGGCCGAGCTTTCTTT. This sequence encodes CASSFRTGGRAFF. The rearrangement uses TRBV11-3 and TRBJ1-1; 11 nucleotides line up with TRBD1. The CDR3 is 13 residues long. V lost 3 bases and J lost 10; bases outside the gene matches: 4. The germline V gene has CDR1 SGHNT and CDR2 YENEEA.

V usage is TRBV10-1 and J usage is TRBJ2-7; 7 bases fit TRBD1. CDR1 is WNHNN and CDR2 is SYGVQD in the germline V gene (reference sequence). The CDR3 is 13 amino acids. V lost 8 bases and J lost 5; bases outside the gene matches: 9. The CDR3 reads CASQLQGSDEQYF. As DNA, the CDR3 is TGCGCCAGCCAACTACAGGGGTCCGACGAGCAGTACTTC.

CDR3 sequence reads: CASSIDTGEKLFF. Here the CDR3 DNA reads TGTGCCAGTAGTATAGATACGGGAGAAAAACTGTTTTTT. The chain combines TRBV19 with TRBJ1-4; no reliable D call. The ends were cut back, 0 bases at V and 8 bases at J, with 7 bases in the middle. The CDR3 contains 13 residues. Germline CDR1 reads LNHDA; CDR2 reads SQIVND (reference sequence).

The rearrangement joins TRBV5-4 to TRBJ1-2, with D uncertain. V was shortened by 2 bases and J by 2 bases, with 13 bases between the two germline ends. CDR3 length: 15 residues. Germline loops: CDR1 SGHNT, CDR2 YYREEE (reference sequence). CDR3: CASSLKITGNYGYTF. Written as DNA, the CDR3 is TGTGCCAGCAGCTTAAAGATCACGGGGAACTATGGCTACACCTTC.

The chain has TRBV6-5 and TRBJ1-2; TRBD1 matches 8 bases. V lost 7 bases to trimming and J lost 4 bases; unmatched junction nucleotides: 8. Per the germline V gene, CDR1 is MNHEY and CDR2 is SVGAGI. CDR3 length: 14 residues. The CDR3 loop is CASTQGRGLYGYTF. The CDR3 DNA reads as TGTGCCAGCACACAAGGCAGGGGGCTCTATGGCTACACCTTC.

The rearrangement uses TRBV2 and TRBJ2-5; D perhaps matches TRBD2 (7 bases). V was clipped by 7 bases and J by 2 bases, with 20 bases between them. Germline assignment: CDR1 SNHLY and CDR2 FYNNEI. This CDR3 contains 16 residues. DNA for the CDR3: TGTGCCAGCAAATCCCGTGGGGGGGGCAGTCAAGAGACCCAGTACTTC. This gives the protein CASKSRGGGSQETQYF.

This sequence joins TRBV19 and TRBJ2-5, with TRBD1 matching 10 bases. Germline-derived CDR1 and CDR2 are LNHDA and SQIVND (reference sequence). V gave up 5 bases and J gave up 2 bases; unmatched junction bases: 5. This CDR3 has 15 amino acids. CDR3 sequence (DNA): TGTGCCAGTAGTTCCGGGACAGGGGTACAAGAGACCCAGTACTTC. It specifies CASSSGTGVQETQYF.

The chain couples TRBV6-2 or TRBV6-3 to TRBJ2-1; 12 positions match TRBD2. This CDR3 is 15 amino acids long. Trimming at V came to 5 bases and at J to 9 bases, leaving 8 bases not matched to a gene. The V gene's germline CDR1 is MNHEY and CDR2 SVGEGT. The CDR3 bases are TGTGCCAGCAGTACCACCACTAGCGGGAGGATTGAGCAGTTCTTC. It specifies CASSTTTSGRIEQFF.

This clone occurred many times. The CDR3 sequence is CASISGPTDTQYF. CDR3 bases: TGTGCCAGCATCAGCGGACCGACAGATACGCAGTATTTT. This sequence joins TRBV12-3 or TRBV12-4 and TRBJ2-3, with a tentative D call TRBD2 (5 bases). This CDR3 is 13 amino acids long. The V end lost 7 bases, the J end lost 3 bases, and 11 bases lay between the germline ends.

CDR3 residues: CASSSDRGVAGELFF. The CDR3, as DNA: TGTGCCAGCAGCTCCGACAGGGGCGTCGCCGGGGAGCTGTTTTTT. The rearrangement joins TRBV11-2 to TRBJ2-2; 8 bases map to TRBD1. Trimming cost V 4 bases and J 6 bases; bases outside gene matches: 7. Germline assignment: CDR1 SGHAT and CDR2 FQNNGV. There are 15 residues in the CDR3.

Only a few counts were recorded for this clone. The chain carries TRBV27 and TRBJ2-7; a weak D match, TRBD2 (6 bases). The germline CDR1 and CDR2 sequences are MNHEY and SMNVEV (reference sequence). Trimming removed 3 bases at V and 7 bases at J, with 13 bases between. The CDR3 runs 13 residues. The CDR3 DNA reads as TGTGCCAGCAGTTTCCCCGGGACTGGGGAGCAGTACTTC. Its protein product is CASSFPGTGEQYF.

The gene calls are TRBV2 and TRBJ2-7; 10 bases line up with TRBD1. This CDR3 comprises 14 residues. CDR1 SNHLY and CDR2 FYNNEI come from the germline V gene. Trimming at V came to 11 bases and at J to 7 bases, leaving 14 bases not matched to a gene. The CDR3 is CAGNPGTGVREQYF. The CDR3 DNA reads TGTGCCGGAAATCCCGGGACAGGGGTGCGGGAGCAGTACTTC.

This chain joins TRBV28 and TRBJ1-6, with TRBD1 as a possible D gene (6 bases). The V end lost 6 bases, the J end lost 10 bases, and 16 bases lay between the germline ends. The CDR3 spans 14 residues. Germline CDR1 MDHEN, CDR2 SYDVKM. The CDR3 reads CASSPSGGRSPLHF. The CDR3 nucleotides are TGTGCCAGCAGCCCTTCGGGGGGCCGATCACCCCTCCACTTT.